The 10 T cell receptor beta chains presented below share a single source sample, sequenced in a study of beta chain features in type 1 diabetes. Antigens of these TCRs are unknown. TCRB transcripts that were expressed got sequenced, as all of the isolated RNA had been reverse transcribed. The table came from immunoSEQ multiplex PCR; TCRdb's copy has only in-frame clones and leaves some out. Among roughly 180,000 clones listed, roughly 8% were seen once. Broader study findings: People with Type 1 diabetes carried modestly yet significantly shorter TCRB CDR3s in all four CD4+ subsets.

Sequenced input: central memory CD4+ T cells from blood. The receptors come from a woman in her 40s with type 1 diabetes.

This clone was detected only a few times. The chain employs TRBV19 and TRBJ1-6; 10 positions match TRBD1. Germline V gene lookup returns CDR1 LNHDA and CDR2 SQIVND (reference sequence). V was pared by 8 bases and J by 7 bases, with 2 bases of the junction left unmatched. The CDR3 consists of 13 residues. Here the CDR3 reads CASGTGENSPLHF. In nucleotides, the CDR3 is TGTGCCAGTGGGACAGGGGAAAATTCACCCCTCCACTTT.

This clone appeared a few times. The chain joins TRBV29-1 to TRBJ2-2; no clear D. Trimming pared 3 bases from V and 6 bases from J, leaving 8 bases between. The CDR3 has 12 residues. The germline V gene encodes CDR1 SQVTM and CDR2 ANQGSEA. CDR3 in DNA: TGCAGCGTTGACGGGTTGGCCGGGGAGCTGTTTTTT. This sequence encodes CSVDGLAGELFF.

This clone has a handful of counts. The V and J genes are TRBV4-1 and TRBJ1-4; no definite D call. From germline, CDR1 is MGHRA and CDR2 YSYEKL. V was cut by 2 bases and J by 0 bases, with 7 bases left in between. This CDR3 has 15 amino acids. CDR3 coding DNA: TGCGCCAGCAGCCAACCTCGGGCAACTAATGAAAAACTGTTTTTT. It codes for CASSQPRATNEKLFF.

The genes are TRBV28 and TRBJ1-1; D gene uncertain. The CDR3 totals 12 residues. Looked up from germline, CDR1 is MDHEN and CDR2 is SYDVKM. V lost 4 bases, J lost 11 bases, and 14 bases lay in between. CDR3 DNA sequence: TGTGCCAGCAGTTCCAGTTCCTCCCAGGCTTTCTTT. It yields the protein CASSSSSSQAFF.

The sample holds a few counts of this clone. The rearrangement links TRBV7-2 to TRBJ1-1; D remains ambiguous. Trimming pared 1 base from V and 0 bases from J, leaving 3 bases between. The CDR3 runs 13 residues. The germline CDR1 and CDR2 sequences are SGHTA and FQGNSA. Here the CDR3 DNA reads TGTGCCAGCAGCTTAGAGCTGAACACTGAAGCTTTCTTT. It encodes CASSLELNTEAFF.

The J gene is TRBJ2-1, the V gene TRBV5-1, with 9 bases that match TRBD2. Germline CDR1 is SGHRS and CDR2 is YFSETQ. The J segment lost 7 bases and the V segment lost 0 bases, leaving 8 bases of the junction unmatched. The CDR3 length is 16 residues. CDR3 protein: CASSLELAGDVNEQFF. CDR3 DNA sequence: TGCGCCAGCAGCTTGGAGTTAGCGGGAGATGTAAATGAGCAGTTCTTC.

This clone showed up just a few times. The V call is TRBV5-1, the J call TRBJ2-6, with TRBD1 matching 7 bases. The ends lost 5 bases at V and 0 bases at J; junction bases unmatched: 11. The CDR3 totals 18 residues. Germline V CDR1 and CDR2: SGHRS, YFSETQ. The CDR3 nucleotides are TGCGCCAGCAGGGACAGGCCCAATGGGGCCTCTGGGGCCAACGTCCTGACTTTC. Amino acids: CASRDRPNGASGANVLTF.

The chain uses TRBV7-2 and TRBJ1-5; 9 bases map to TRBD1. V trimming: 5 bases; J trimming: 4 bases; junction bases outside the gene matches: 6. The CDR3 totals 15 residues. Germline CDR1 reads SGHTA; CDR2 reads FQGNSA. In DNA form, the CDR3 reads TGTGCCAGCAGCCCCCCCGGGACAGGGAATCAGCCCCAGCATTTT. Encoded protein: CASSPPGTGNQPQHF.

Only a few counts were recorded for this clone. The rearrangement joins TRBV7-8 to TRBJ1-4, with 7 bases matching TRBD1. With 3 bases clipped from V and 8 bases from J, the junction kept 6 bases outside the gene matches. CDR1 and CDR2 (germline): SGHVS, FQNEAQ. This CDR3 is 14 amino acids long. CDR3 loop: CASSFPTGNEKLFF. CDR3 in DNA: TGTGCCAGCAGCTTCCCGACAGGGAACGAAAAACTGTTTTTT.

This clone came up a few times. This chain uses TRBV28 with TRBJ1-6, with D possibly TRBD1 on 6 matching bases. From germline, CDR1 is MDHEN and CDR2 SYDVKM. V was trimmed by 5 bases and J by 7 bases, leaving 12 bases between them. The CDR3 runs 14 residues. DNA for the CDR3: TGTGCCAGCAGTCTGGGACATTTGAATTCACCCCTCCACTTT. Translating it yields CASSLGHLNSPLHF. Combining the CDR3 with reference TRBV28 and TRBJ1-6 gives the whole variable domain DVKVTQSSRYLVKRTGEKVFLECVQDMDHENMFWYRQDPGLGLRLIYFSYDVKMKEKGDIPEGYSVSREKKERFSLILESASTNQTSMYLCASSLGHLNSPLHFGNGTRLTVT.